This T cell receptor (beta chain) was recovered during a study of T cell clones after liver transplantation (dated by TCRdb to about 2019). With respect to the entire study: The samples were obtained from ITN030ST, a randomized trial that attempted immunosuppression withdrawal within 2 years after liver transplantation. Donor-reactive T cell clones were identified using TCRbeta sequencing after a pre-transplant mixed lymphocyte reaction and were then followed in post-transplant blood. As an antigen-independent comparator for donor-reactive sequences, third party-reactive TCRbeta sequences were also identified from pre-transplant MLRs. Of the eight recipients, three were HCV-positive, while the remaining recipients had been transplanted for non-autoimmune, non-viral indications. Until randomization at 12-24 months post-transplant, subjects were given standard immunosuppression, with no induction therapy. Tolerance meant complete immunosuppression withdrawal for at least one year without liver enzymes rising beyond twice the upper limit of normal. Blood samples were collected pre-transplant, pre-randomization before withdrawal, and post-randomization after either full withdrawal or failed withdrawal. The study cohort included 8 liver transplant recipients, of whom 3 were classified as tolerant and 5 as non-tolerant. Study-wide conclusions, independent of this receptor: The conclusions were considered preliminary, being limited by small, heterogeneous patient numbers and non-standardized post-transplant time points. In two subjects, low numbers of available donor cells limited the measurable donor-reactive repertoire. After accounting for repertoire turnover, donor-reactive detection was significantly reduced in 7 of 8 subjects for CD4 and 8 of 8 for CD8. A greater decline was seen for donor-reactive sequences than for third party-reactive sequences, suggesting partial antigen-specific deletion unrelated to withdrawal success. Circulating donor-reactive CD4 TCRbeta sequences fell significantly post-transplant in most of the 8 subjects, irrespective of tolerance or HCV status. Without allograft tissue specimens, donor-reactive T cells may have migrated into the graft rather than being deleted.

Unstimulated PBMCs, after thawing, were stained for CD3, CD4 and CD8 and then FACS-sorted into CD3+CD4+ and CD3+CD8+ populations. Each of the 8 studied subjects was randomized to immunosuppression withdrawal. Genomic DNA was isolated with the Qiagen DNeasy Blood and Tissue Kit. High-throughput TCRbeta CDR3 sequencing of frozen genomic DNA was performed by immunoSEQ, including PCR amplification, mapping, bias correction and internal controls. On the authors' methods: Productive rearrangements were retained, and unique TCRbeta sequences were defined by the CDR3 nucleotide sequence together with the V and J gene. For classification of a sequence as donor-reactive, at least 5-fold expansion in CFSE-low cells relative to unstimulated pre-transplant cells and a frequency of at least 0.01% were required. Minimum frequency thresholds were set for each subject on the basis of the unstimulated sample with the lowest template count, so that a detection power of at least 90% was ensured. Jensen-Shannon divergence between the top 1000 TCRbeta sequences post- versus pre-transplant served as the measure of repertoire turnover. Two-sided Fisher's exact tests were used to test for changes in the detection of donor-reactive sequences. Not all clones reach the TCRdb copy of this immuneACCESS table, which keeps in-frame sequences only. Checked studies attribute under half of the gap to unresolved V genes and leave the rest unexplained. V, J and clone size reflect that table, while D and trimming were determined from the DNA. This sample gives about 80,000 clones in total; roughly 85% of them show up just once. Of the sample, under 0.6% is held by the ten largest clones.

V gives up 4 bases and J gives up 1 base, and the segment between their germline ends measures 16 bases. Reading from cysteine to phenylalanine, the CDR3 counts 16 amino acids. Only the CDR3 DNA stays, 48 bases, in frame from base 1. CDR1 and CDR2 were assigned from the germline V gene (reference sequence) as MNHNY and SVGAGI. Regarding this clone: This receptor's antigen is unknown. No much larger clonotype is one base removed from it; base qualities were not supplied.

The receptor was derived from a human patient who received a liver transplant. It is possible that, after a transplant, some T cells come from the graft donor. The specimen was CD4+ T cells from blood, collected about 46 months after liver transplant. Recombination connected TRBV6-6 to TRBJ2-5; the D gene cannot be resolved reliably. At the DNA level, the sequence is TGTGCCAGCAGTTCGGGCCCTTTGAGCAGCCAAGAGACCCAGTACTTC. It codes for CASSSGPLSSQETQYF.